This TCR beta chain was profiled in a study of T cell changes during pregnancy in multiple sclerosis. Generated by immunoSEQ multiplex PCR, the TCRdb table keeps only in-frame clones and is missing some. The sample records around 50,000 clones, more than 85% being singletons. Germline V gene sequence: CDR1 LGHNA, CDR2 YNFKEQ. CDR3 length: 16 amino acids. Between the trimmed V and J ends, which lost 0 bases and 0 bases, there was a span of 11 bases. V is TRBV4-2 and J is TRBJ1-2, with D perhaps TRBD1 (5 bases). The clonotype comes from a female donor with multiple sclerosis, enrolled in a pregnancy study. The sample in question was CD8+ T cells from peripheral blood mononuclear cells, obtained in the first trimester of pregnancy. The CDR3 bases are TGTGCCAGCAGCCAAGATCACACAGGATCTAACTATGGCTACACCTTC. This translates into CASSQDHTGSNYGYTF.